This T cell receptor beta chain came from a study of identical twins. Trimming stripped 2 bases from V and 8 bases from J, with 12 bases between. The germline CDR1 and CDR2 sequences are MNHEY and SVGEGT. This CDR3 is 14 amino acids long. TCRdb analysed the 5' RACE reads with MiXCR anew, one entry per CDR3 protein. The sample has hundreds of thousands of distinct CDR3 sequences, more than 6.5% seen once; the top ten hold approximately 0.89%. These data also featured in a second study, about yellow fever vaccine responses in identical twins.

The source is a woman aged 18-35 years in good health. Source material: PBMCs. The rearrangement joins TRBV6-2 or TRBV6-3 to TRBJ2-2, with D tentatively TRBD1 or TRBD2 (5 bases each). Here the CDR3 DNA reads TGTGCCAGCAGTTACCTCGGGGACCGGGGGGAGCTGTTTTTT. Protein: CASSYLGDRGELFF.